This T cell receptor (beta chain) came from a study of cytomegalovirus exposure and HLA in healthy donors. V lost 5 bases, J lost 7 bases, and 7 bases stayed unmatched. The CDR3 runs 15 residues. Germline V gives CDR1 SGHNT, CDR2 YENEEA. PCR amplification relied on 60 Vbeta primers (plus 13 Jbeta primers). Profiled with immunoSEQ multiplex PCR; TCRdb holds only in-frame clones, not every one. The sample records roughly 100,000 clones, 75% being singletons. Study results and caveats: Analyses of presence and absence presupposed an approximately uniform sequencing depth across donors. A later analysis linked more than 15,000 TCR beta sequences to HLA alleles at 0.05 false discovery rate. Later analysis found that TCR beta chains associated with HLA were more clonally expanded than other, equally common chains.

As regards this clone: Its antigen is unknown.

What was sequenced was PBMCs. The TCR comes from a man in his fifties or sixties in good health and CMV-seronegative. V and J are TRBV11-3 and TRBJ2-1, with TRBD1 matching over 11 bases. The DNA for the CDR3 is TGTGCCAGCAGCCTAAGGGGGACAGGGGGTAATGAGCAGTTCTTC. As protein: CASSLRGTGGNEQFF.